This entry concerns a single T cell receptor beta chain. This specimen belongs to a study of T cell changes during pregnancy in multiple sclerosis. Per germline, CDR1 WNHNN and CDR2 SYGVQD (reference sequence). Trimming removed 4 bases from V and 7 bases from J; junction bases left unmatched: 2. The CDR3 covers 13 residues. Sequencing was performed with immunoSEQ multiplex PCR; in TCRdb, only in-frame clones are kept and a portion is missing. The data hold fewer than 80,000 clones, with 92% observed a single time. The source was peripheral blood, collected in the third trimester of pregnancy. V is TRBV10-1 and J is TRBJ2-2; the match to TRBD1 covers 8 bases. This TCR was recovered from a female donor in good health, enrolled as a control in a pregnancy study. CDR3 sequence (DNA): TGCGCCAGCAGTGTACAGGGGGACGGGGAGCTGTTTTTT. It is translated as CASSVQGDGELFF.